The T cell receptor (beta chain) under discussion was sequenced for a study of vaccination and CD4 T cells after COVID-19. Study-level information: The peptides that stimulated the cells were overlapping spike peptides from SARS-CoV-2, HCoV-NL63, HCoV-OC43 and HCoV-229E. General study points: The study found median SARS-CoV-2-reactive clonotypes rising from roughly 22 to 38, not significantly.

Sequenced with the Oncomine TCR Beta short-read assay was DNA taken from cultured CD4+ T cells. TCRdb reprocessed the PCR reads via MiXCR and lists one record per CDR3 protein. The table records more than 15,000 distinct CDR3 sequences, 44% of them present only once. Treatment indicated: roughly nine-day PBMC culture with coronavirus spike peptide pools or control peptides (ViraFEST assay). In this cohort, PCR tests turned positive between March and December 2020, predating US Alpha, Beta and Delta variants. Fresh IL-2 medium replaced half the culture medium on days 3 and 7. The germline CDR1 and CDR2 sequences are SGHVS and FQNEAQ. CDR3 size: 13 residues. V shed 1 base and J shed 0 bases, with 2 bases lying between them. In the case of this clonotype: Its cognate antigen is unknown.

Sequenced sample: CD4+ T cells from blood, cultured in vitro. The chain joins TRBV7-8 to TRBJ2-3; unclear D gene. The clonotype comes from a human donor who had recovered from COVID-19. The CDR3 region has the DNA TGTGCCAGCAGCTTAGGGAGCACAGATACGCAGTATTTT. Its protein product is CASSLGSTDTQYF.